These T cell receptor beta chains were read from a single sample in a study of PD-L1 blockade in urothelial cancer. The table came from immunoSEQ multiplex PCR; TCRdb's copy has only in-frame clones and leaves some out. This sample has fewer than 90,000 clones, with around 93% found just once. The sequencing here drew on PBMCs, taken around atezolizumab (anti-PD-L1) treatment. The receptors derive from an elderly woman with urothelial cancer. Each CDR3 is given with its conserved first and last residue. The D gene is left open where the match is weak. The listing skips clone size in some rows; elsewhere it reads once, few, many or a size class.

CASRLMQGAHLFF | TGTGCCAGCAGGCTCATGCAAGGGGCGCACCTGTTCTTC | TRBJ2-1 | - | TRBV7-2 | -
CASSSAVRAGAQNEQFF | TGTGCCAGCAGCTCAGCTGTTCGAGCGGGAGCTCAGAATGAGCAGTTCTTC | TRBJ2-1 | TRBD2 | TRBV7-7 | -
CASSQRSSAGRTTNEQFF | TGTGCCAGCAGTCAGAGGTCCTCGGCGGGAAGAACGACCAATGAGCAGTTCTTC | TRBJ2-1 | - | TRBV7-3 | -
CASSSGQGWEKLFF | TGTGCCAGCAGTTCAGGACAGGGTTGGGAAAAACTGTTTTTT | TRBJ1-4 | TRBD1 | TRBV27 | -
CASSLWGGEAFF | TGTGCCAGCAGCCTTTGGGGCGGTGAAGCTTTCTTT | TRBJ1-1 | - | TRBV14 | -
CASSPLAGGPITDTQYF | TGTGCCAGCTCACCGCTAGCGGGAGGGCCGATTACAGATACGCAGTATTTT | TRBJ2-3 | TRBD2 | TRBV18 | -
CASSLPRGEAFF | TGTGCCAGCAGTTTACCCAGGGGTGAAGCTTTCTTT | TRBJ1-1 | - | TRBV28 | -
CASSLERGPDQPQHF | TGTGCCAGCAGCTTGGAGCGGGGGCCAGATCAGCCCCAGCATTTT | TRBJ1-5 | - | TRBV5-8 | -
CASSQDPGISYNEQFF | TGCGCCAGCAGCCAAGACCCAGGGATCTCCTACAATGAGCAGTTCTTC | TRBJ2-1 | - | TRBV4-1 | -
CASRGGGEGEKLFF | TGTGCCAGCAGGGGTGGGGGGGAAGGTGAAAAACTGTTTTTT | TRBJ1-4 | - | TRBV28 | -
CASSEMSGGTEAFF | TGTGCCAGCAGTGAAATGTCAGGAGGGACTGAAGCTTTCTTT | TRBJ1-1 | - | TRBV2 | -
CASRSGGRGYTF | TGTGCCAGCAGGTCAGGGGGCCGTGGCTACACCTTC | TRBJ1-2 | TRBD1 | TRBV28 | -
CASRVLDRENYEQYF | TGTGCCAGCAGAGTACTTGACAGGGAGAACTACGAGCAGTACTTC | TRBJ2-7 | TRBD1 | TRBV6-1 | -
CASSSTENYGYTF | TGCGCCAGCAGCTCGACAGAGAACTATGGCTACACCTTC | TRBJ1-2 | - | TRBV5-1 | -
CASSVDPPGHPSGNTIYF | TGTGCCAGCAGCGTAGACCCCCCGGGACACCCCTCTGGAAACACCATATATTTT | TRBJ1-3 | - | TRBV9 | -
CATTRSGYTF | TGTGCCACCACTCGATCGGGCTACACCTTC | TRBJ1-2 | - | TRBV28 | -
CASSLGPGTGGNGYTF | TGTGCCAGCAGCTTGGGTCCCGGGACAGGGGGCAATGGCTACACCTTC | TRBJ1-2 | TRBD1 | TRBV7-9 | -
CASGGTRGNEQFF | TGTGCCAGTGGGGGGACTAGGGGCAATGAGCAGTTCTTC | TRBJ2-1 | TRBD2 | TRBV19 | -
CASSARQARNTEAFF | TGTGCCAGCAGCGCCCGACAGGCCAGGAACACTGAAGCTTTCTTT | TRBJ1-1 | - | TRBV5-4 | -
CASSLNRERLYNEQFF | TGTGCCAGCAGCCTAAACCGGGAAAGACTTTACAATGAGCAGTTCTTC | TRBJ2-1 | - | TRBV7-8 | -
CSVLKLREISYEQYF | TGCAGCGTTCTTAAGTTACGGGAGATCTCCTACGAGCAGTACTTC | TRBJ2-7 | - | TRBV29-1 | -
CASSLGGGLVYEQYF | TGCGCCAGCAGCTTGGGTGGGGGACTAGTGTACGAGCAGTACTTC | TRBJ2-7 | TRBD2 | TRBV5-1 | -
CASSLIAGEKRNEQFF | TGTGCCAGTAGTTTGATAGCGGGAGAAAAGCGGAATGAGCAGTTCTTC | TRBJ2-1 | TRBD2 | TRBV19 | -
CASSYGTSGTYEQFF | TGTGCCAGCAGCTACGGGACTAGCGGGACCTATGAGCAGTTCTTC | TRBJ2-1 | TRBD2 | TRBV9 | few
CASSGPGTGGRTQYF | TGTGCCAGCAGCGGACCCGGGACAGGGGGTCGGACCCAGTACTTC | TRBJ2-5 | TRBD1 | TRBV5-6 | once
CASTPGANYGYTF | TGTGCCAGCACCCCGGGGGCTAACTATGGCTACACCTTC | TRBJ1-2 | - | TRBV6-5 | -
CASSPGTAREKLFF | TGTGCCAGCAGTCCTGGGACAGCCCGCGAAAAACTGTTTTTT | TRBJ1-4 | TRBD1 | TRBV28 | -
CASSERRDPKQYF | TGCGCCAGCAGTGAGAGGAGAGATCCGAAGCAGTACTTC | TRBJ2-7 | - | TRBV10-2 | -
CASISARGALTEAFF | TGTGCCAGCATCAGCGCACGGGGGGCGCTGACTGAAGCTTTCTTT | TRBJ1-1 | - | TRBV28 | -
CASSVGLDRVGYTF | TGTGCCAGCAGCGTAGGCCTAGACAGGGTTGGCTACACCTTC | TRBJ1-2 | TRBD1 | TRBV9 | -
CASSFPGQRAYEQYF | TGTGCCAGCAGCTTTCCGGGACAGAGGGCGTACGAGCAGTACTTC | TRBJ2-7 | TRBD1 | TRBV5-5 | -
CASSSGQGTYGYTF | TGTGCCAGCAGTTCGGGACAGGGGACCTATGGCTACACCTTC | TRBJ1-2 | TRBD1 | TRBV28 | -
CAISTGTGEGYTF | TGTGCCATCAGCACCGGGACAGGGGAAGGCTACACCTTC | TRBJ1-2 | TRBD1 | TRBV10-3 | -
CASSFEASGWYNEQFF | TGTGCCAGCAGCTTTGAGGCTAGCGGGTGGTACAATGAGCAGTTCTTC | TRBJ2-1 | TRBD2 | TRBV7-2 | -
CASSELQGGDTQYF | TGTGCCAGCAGTGAACTCCAGGGTGGAGATACGCAGTATTTT | TRBJ2-3 | - | TRBV25-1 | -
CASSLAGFETQYF | TGTGCCAGCAGCTTAGCAGGGTTCGAGACCCAGTACTTC | TRBJ2-5 | - | TRBV11-2 | -
CASSLGQGYGELFF | TGTGCCAGCAGCTTGGGACAGGGTTACGGGGAGCTGTTTTTT | TRBJ2-2 | TRBD1 | TRBV5-5 | -
CASSEREGPGGGEQFF | TGTGCCAGCAGTGAAAGGGAGGGACCCGGAGGTGGTGAGCAGTTCTTC | TRBJ2-1 | TRBD2 | TRBV6-1 | -
CATSRGQNSNQPQHF | TGTGCCACCAGCAGGGGACAGAATAGCAATCAGCCCCAGCATTTT | TRBJ1-5 | TRBD1 | TRBV15 | -
CSVEERRLIF | TGCAGCGTTGAAGAGAGGAGGCTGATCTTC | TRBJ2-7 | - | TRBV29-1 | -
CASSSTTGRWQETQYF | TGTGCCAGCAGTTCTACTACAGGGCGATGGCAAGAGACCCAGTACTTC | TRBJ2-5 | - | TRBV28 | -
CSVEGASGSGLYEQYF | TGCAGCGTTGAAGGGGCGAGTGGTAGCGGCCTTTACGAGCAGTACTTC | TRBJ2-7 | - | TRBV29-1 | -
CASSLGGSTNEKLFF | TGTGCCAGCAGCTTGGGAGGTTCCACTAATGAAAAACTGTTTTTT | TRBJ1-4 | - | TRBV5-4 | -
CATSKTGQAHGYTF | TGTGCCACCAGCAAGACGGGACAGGCTCATGGCTACACCTTC | TRBJ1-2 | TRBD1 | TRBV15 | -
CASRDSLNTEAFF | TGTGCCAGTAGGGACAGCCTTAACACTGAAGCTTTCTTT | TRBJ1-1 | - | TRBV19 | -
CASSRGENTEAFF | TGCGCCAGCAGTAGGGGCGAGAACACTGAAGCTTTTTTT | TRBJ1-1 | - | TRBV4-1 | -
CASGQGSNTGELFF | TGTGCCAGCGGACAGGGATCGAACACCGGGGAGCTGTTTTTT | TRBJ2-2 | TRBD1 | TRBV4-2 | -
CASSTGTGRQYF | TGTGCCAGTAGTACCGGGACAGGGCGACAGTACTTC | TRBJ2-7 | TRBD1 | TRBV19 | -
CASSSGQLSGNTIYF | TGTGCCAGCAGCTCAGGACAGCTCTCTGGAAACACCATATATTTT | TRBJ1-3 | - | TRBV7-9 | -
CASSQVSSGRVGNEQFF | TGCGCCAGCAGCCAAGTTTCTAGCGGGAGGGTCGGCAATGAGCAGTTCTTC | TRBJ2-1 | TRBD2 | TRBV4-1 | -
CASSLVPAGAIENNEQFF | TGTGCCAGCAGCTTAGTCCCCGCGGGAGCAATCGAAAACAATGAGCAGTTCTTC | TRBJ2-1 | TRBD2 | TRBV7-8 | -
CASSLAYNQPQHF | TGTGCCAGCAGTTTAGCGTATAATCAGCCCCAGCATTTT | TRBJ1-5 | - | TRBV27 | -
CASSRQGHYPQHF | TGTGCCAGCAGTCGACAGGGCCATTATCCCCAGCATTTT | TRBJ1-5 | TRBD1 | TRBV28 | -